This T cell receptor beta chain was documented in a study of CD8 T cells in Susac syndrome (dated by TCRdb to the late 2010s). In terms of the full investigation: Whether CD8+ T cell activation and differentiation in Susac syndrome was antigen driven was tested using repertoire sequencing. Overall results and qualifications from the work: The TCR sequencing and HLA analysis was acknowledged to have included a relatively small number of individuals.

RNA was extracted using the RNeasy kit, and roughly 0.5 to 1 microgram was reverse transcribed with random hexamers. The immunoSEQ multiplex PCR assay, which covers 54 Vbeta and 13 Jbeta segments, was used to amplify TCR beta CDR3 regions. PCR amplification bias was corrected by using a synthetic template baseline for primer optimization and computational correction. The authors' analysis ran thus. Only productive sequences were kept, with reads annotated to V, D and J genes according to IMGT and analyzed in immunoSEQ Analyzer. Clonality was computed as one minus Shannon entropy normalized by log2 of the number of productive unique sequences. For each patient and control, public and private clones were evaluated among the 100 most prevalent clones. Clones were defined as Susac-specific when absent from the healthy and MS cohorts, from roughly 1,100 published viral clones and from other ImmuneACCESS disease sequences. The public reads were run again by TCRdb, first through fastp at Q25 and then through MiXCR, and only productive beta chains were kept. Under each unique CDR3 protein, matching rows form one entry showing the most common genes and DNA. The V and J calls here are based on TCRdb, not the publication. The sample data list 160,000 or so distinct CDR3 sequences, and approximately 90% of these were observed just once. The ten most abundant clones make up more than 0.07% of the sample.

Trimming at the junction amounts to 5 bases on V and 3 bases on J, and the germline ends lie 16 bases apart. Via the germline V gene, CDR1 is SGHTA and CDR2 FQGNSA. Reading from cysteine to phenylalanine, the CDR3 counts 15 amino acids. Only the CDR3 DNA stays, 45 bases, in frame from base 1. A single count supports this clonotype. No cognate antigen has been identified for it. Base-call qualities are not available, and no considerably larger clone is one nucleotide away. A read on its own is weak evidence. Peripheral blood CD8+ and CD4+ T cells from healthy donors, Susac syndrome patients and multiple sclerosis patients were profiled by high-throughput TCR beta sequencing. Healthy donors were age- and sex-matched controls. Bulk CD8+ and CD4+ T cells were purified by magnetic negative isolation, whereas CD8+ TEMRA cells were enriched by FACS. Blood was drawn into EDTA tubes, processed within 24 hours, and PBMCs were isolated by density gradient centrifugation. PBMCs intended for TCR sequencing were cryopreserved in liquid nitrogen and were subsequently thawed in a 37 degrees C water bath. The sorted or isolated CD4+, CD8+ and CD8+ TEMRA cells reached a purity of at least 90%.

Sequenced material: CD4+ T cells from PBMCs. The chain was built from TRBV7-2 and TRBJ1-1; the D gene is possibly TRBD1, with 5 bases matching. This receptor was identified in a human donor in good health. For the CDR3, the sequence is CASSTAGADYTEAFF. The DNA sequence is given as TGTGCCAGCAGCACGGCCGGGGCCGATTACACTGAAGCTTTCTTT.